Below, 23 T cell receptor beta chains from the same sample are listed, as sequenced in a study of T cells in Graves' hyperthyroidism and ophthalmopathy. RNA transcripts provided the source from which TCR beta CDR3 regions were amplified. A first-round RT-PCR of the TCR CDR3 used the HTBI primer set. TCRdb processed the multiplex PCR reads anew with MiXCR; each CDR3 protein has one entry. The sample consists of 600,000 or so distinct CDR3 sequences, 15% to 20% of them appearing once. Sequenced sample: blood. Every receptor here comes from a woman in her 30s with Graves' hyperthyroidism.

Worth noting for this clonotype: Germline is not matched at one junction end, which may reflect a read error. CDR3 bases: TGTGCCGGCAGCCCGAAGACTAGCACAGATACGCAGTATTTT. Its translation is CAGSPKTSTDTQYF. The rearrangement links TRBV7-9 to TRBJ2-3; D remains unclear. The germline gives CDR1 SEHNR, CDR2 FQNEAQ (reference sequence). The CDR3 is 14 residues long. The whole variable domain, filled in from reference TRBV7-9 and TRBJ2-3, reads DTGVSQNPRHKITKRGQNVTFRCDPISEHNRLYWYRQTLGQGPEFLTYFQNEAQLEKSRLLSDRFSAERPKGSFSTLEIQRTEQGDSAMYLCAGSPKTSTDTQYFGPGTRLTVL.

There are many counts of this clonotype. J is TRBJ2-1 and V is TRBV24-1; TRBD2 might be the D (6 bases). Germline CDR1 reads KGHDR; CDR2 reads SFDVKD. The V end lost 3 bases, the J end lost 9 bases, and 20 bases lay between the germline ends. The CDR3 has 16 amino acids. The CDR3 here is CATSDRKPGEFGEQFF. Here the CDR3 DNA reads TGTGCCACCAGTGATCGCAAACCGGGAGAATTCGGTGAGCAGTTCTTC.

This clonotype was seen many times. This chain joins TRBV7-2 and TRBJ2-7, with 8 bases that match TRBD2. Per the germline V gene, CDR1 is SGHTA and CDR2 is FQGNSA. The trim removed 2 bases at V and 3 bases at J, leaving 9 bases unmatched. The CDR3 has 16 amino acids. CDR3: CASSLSAGDMFYEQYF. In nucleotides, the CDR3 is TGTGCCAGCAGCTTATCAGCGGGAGATATGTTCTACGAGCAGTACTTC. Variable domain in full (rest from reference TRBV7-2 and TRBJ2-7): GAGVSQSPSNKVTEKGKDVELRCDPISGHTALYWYRQSLGQGLEFLIYFQGNSAPDKSGLPSDRFSAERTGGSVSTLTIQRTQQEDSAVYLCASSLSAGDMFYEQYFGPGTRLTVT.

The chain joins TRBV7-9 to TRBJ2-7; 12 bases align to TRBD2. CDR3 length equals 18 residues. Germline trimming cut 1 base from V and 4 bases from J; bases unmatched to any gene: 11. CDR1 and CDR2 (germline): SEHNR, FQNEAQ (reference sequence). The CDR3 reads CASSLVMPVGLAGYEQYF. The DNA of the CDR3 is TGTGCCAGCAGCTTAGTAATGCCTGTGGGACTAGCGGGTTACGAGCAGTACTTC.

The gene calls are TRBV29-1 and TRBJ1-4; perhaps TRBD1 as D (5 bases). Deletions cut 2 bases from V and 6 bases from J, with 16 bases between. This CDR3 region has 15 residues. Germline V gives CDR1 SQVTM, CDR2 ANQGSEA. CDR3 in DNA: TGCAGCGTTGAATTAATATCAGGGCGGCATGAAAAACTGTTTTTT. It is translated as CSVELISGRHEKLFF.

The CDR3 DNA is TGTGCCAGCAGGGCGACTTTCACCGGGGAGCTGTTTTTT. Its protein product is CASRATFTGELFF. The chain joins TRBV2 to TRBJ2-2; D is unresolved. The V gene lost 6 bases and the J gene lost 4 bases, with 9 bases spanning the gap. Germline CDR1 SNHLY, CDR2 FYNNEI. The CDR3 totals 13 residues.

This clonotype occurred many times. This chain uses TRBV20-1 with TRBJ2-1; 10 bases align to TRBD2. V gave up 0 bases and J gave up 5 bases; unmatched junction bases: 4. Germline CDR1 reads DFQATT; CDR2 reads SNEGSKA (reference sequence). The length of the CDR3 is 15 residues. The chain's CDR3 is CSARDPTSGDNEQFF. The CDR3 coding sequence is TGCAGTGCTAGAGATCCAACTAGCGGGGACAATGAGCAGTTCTTC.

This clonotype was detected ten times or more. V is TRBV6-2 or TRBV6-3 and J is TRBJ2-3; D may be TRBD1 (5 bases). This CDR3 has 14 residues. From germline, CDR1 is MNHEY and CDR2 SVGEGT. Trimming took off 1 base at V and 2 bases at J, with 7 bases between the two ends. The CDR3 DNA reads as TGTGCCAGCAGTTACTGGGGCATCACAGATACGCAGTATTTT. Protein product: CASSYWGITDTQYF.

This chain uses TRBV4-2 with TRBJ2-3; 9 nucleotides match TRBD2. This CDR3 contains 15 residues. V lost 10 bases to trimming and J lost 2 bases; unmatched junction nucleotides: 10. Germline assignment: CDR1 LGHNA and CDR2 YNFKEQ. CDR3 sequence: CATAQREVPTDTQYF. CDR3 bases: TGTGCCACCGCCCAGCGGGAGGTCCCCACAGATACGCAGTATTTT.

This clonotype appeared a few times. The chain carries TRBV6-1 and TRBJ2-3; no clear D. The CDR3 totals 14 residues. Germline V gene lookup returns CDR1 MNHNS and CDR2 SASEGT. The ends were cut back, 7 bases at V and 0 bases at J, with 11 bases in the middle. This CDR3 reads CASTVIRSTDTQYF. The CDR3 nucleotides read TGTGCCAGCACTGTAATCCGTAGCACAGATACGCAGTATTTT.

This clonotype was seen a handful of times. This chain links TRBV20-1 with TRBJ2-2, with 7 bases identical to TRBD1. Trimming removed 6 bases from V and 4 bases from J; junction bases left unmatched: 17. Germline V gene data show CDR1 as DFQATT and CDR2 as SNEGSKA (reference sequence). The CDR3 has 17 residues. This chain's CDR3 is CSASSRPGQIRTGELFF. CDR3 DNA: TGCAGTGCCTCGAGCAGGCCGGGACAGATTCGCACCGGGGAGCTGTTTTTT.

The chain is built from TRBV28 and TRBJ1-6; possibly TRBD1 for D (5 bases). The V and J ends lost 7 bases and 4 bases respectively, with 11 bases between them. The CDR3 is made up of 14 amino acids. The V gene's germline CDR1 is MDHEN and CDR2 SYDVKM. The CDR3 region is CASTGADYNSPLHF. The CDR3 nucleotides are TGTGCCAGCACCGGGGCAGATTATAATTCACCCCTCCACTTT.

This clonotype was observed at least ten times. The V call is TRBV30, the J call TRBJ2-1, with D perhaps assigned TRBD1 or TRBD2 (6 bases each). Germline V gene lookup returns CDR1 GTSNPN and CDR2 SVGIG (reference sequence). The CDR3 consists of 14 residues. The V gene lost 0 bases and the J gene lost 7 bases, with 13 bases spanning the gap. The CDR3 nucleotides are TGTGCCTGGAGTGTAGGGGGGAGTCGGAATGAGCAGTTCTTC. As protein: CAWSVGGSRNEQFF.

DNA for the CDR3: TGTGCCTGGAGGCCGACAGGGGCCGCTAATGAAAAACTGTTTTTT. Translation: CAWRPTGAANEKLFF. V and J are TRBV30 and TRBJ1-4; 8 bases line up with TRBD1. Trimming removed 3 bases from V and 3 bases from J; junction bases left unmatched: 6. This CDR3 has 15 amino acids. Germline V gives CDR1 GTSNPN, CDR2 SVGIG (reference sequence).

The V call is TRBV20-1, the J call TRBJ2-2, with 9 bases identical to TRBD1. Trimming took 6 bases from V and 1 from J; bases not matched to a gene: 3. From germline, CDR1 is DFQATT and CDR2 SNEGSKA (reference sequence). The CDR3 length is 14 residues. The CDR3 sequence is CSALDRGNTGELFF. CDR3 coding DNA: TGCAGTGCCTTGGACAGGGGGAACACCGGGGAGCTGTTTTTT.

This clonotype has a handful of counts. Compared with germline, one end of the junction differs, possibly owing to a read error. This chain uses TRBV20-1 with TRBJ2-1; a weak D match, TRBD1 (6 bases). In germline, CDR1 is DFQATT, CDR2 SNEGSKA (reference sequence). The CDR3 runs 16 residues. The CDR3 DNA reads TGCAGTGCTAGAGATTTCCCGGGACACTCATACAACGAGCAGTTCTTC. Residues: CSARDFPGHSYNEQFF.

This clonotype was found a few times. CDR3 in amino acids: CASSTPASGSGSGELFF. CDR3 DNA: TGTGCCAGCAGCACTCCTGCTAGCGGGAGTGGATCCGGGGAGCTGTTTTTT. The genes are TRBV9 and TRBJ2-2; 10 bases agree with TRBD2. The V segment lost 4 bases and the J segment 6 bases; nucleotides outside the gene matches: 12. The CDR3 loop spans 17 amino acids. From germline, CDR1 is SGDLS and CDR2 YYNGEE.

The sample holds many counts of this clonotype. The chain is built from TRBV28 and TRBJ2-7; 12 positions agree with TRBD2. Germline CDR1 MDHEN, CDR2 SYDVKM. The CDR3 runs 15 residues. The ends lost 4 bases at V and 3 bases at J; junction bases unmatched: 4. CDR3 loop: CASSSPTSGSYEQYF. CDR3 sequence (DNA): TGTGCCAGCAGTTCGCCGACTAGCGGGAGCTACGAGCAGTACTTC.

The chain joins TRBV5-5 to TRBJ2-2; 8 bases fit TRBD1. Germline V gene sequence: CDR1 SGHKS, CDR2 YYEKEE (reference sequence). The ends lost 0 bases at V and 7 bases at J; junction bases unmatched: 11. The CDR3 spans 17 residues. The DNA of the CDR3 is TGTGCCAGCAGCTTGGGAAGGACAGGGAGTCTTGGCGGGGAGCTGTTTTTT. Its translation: CASSLGRTGSLGGELFF.

This clonotype was observed many times. The V and J genes are TRBV27 and TRBJ1-1; 9 nucleotides line up with TRBD1. The CDR3 covers 14 residues. After removal of 8 bases from V and 4 bases from J, the junction contained 8 bases not matched to a gene. Germline V lookup: CDR1 MNHEY, CDR2 SMNVEV (reference sequence). The DNA for the CDR3 is TGTGCCAGCGGGTTAACAGGGGGCTCCACTGAAGCTTTCTTT. Translated, it gives CASGLTGGSTEAFF.

This clonotype was counted between two and nine times. The chain has TRBV18 and TRBJ1-2; no clear D gene. Germline CDR1 is KGHSH and CDR2 is LQKENI. Trimming took 2 bases from V and 2 from J, leaving 12 bases between them. The CDR3 totals 15 residues. The CDR3 DNA sequence: TGTGCCAGCTCACCAATGGCAGGAGTGAACTATGGCTACACCTTC. It encodes CASSPMAGVNYGYTF.

This clonotype was seen more than once but under ten times. The chain employs TRBV12-3 or TRBV12-4 and TRBJ2-7, with a weak D call TRBD2 (5 bases). The CDR3 consists of 14 residues. The germline V and J ends were trimmed by 6 bases and 2 bases, with 14 bases remaining between them. CDR3 residues: CASSPGPSPYEQYF. The CDR3, as DNA: TGTGCCAGCAGCCCGGGCCCTAGCCCCTACGAGCAGTACTTC.

This clonotype has a handful of counts. The chain couples TRBV7-2 to TRBJ2-3; no reliable D call. The CDR3 is 15 amino acids. Deletions cut 1 base from V and 0 bases from J, with 8 bases between. Germline V gene lookup returns CDR1 SGHTA and CDR2 FQGNSA. Here the CDR3 reads CASSLDGHSTDTQYF. Here the CDR3 DNA reads TGTGCCAGCAGCTTAGATGGTCACAGCACAGATACGCAGTATTTT.